Listed below are T cell receptor beta chains from one sample, sequenced in a study of cytomegalovirus exposure and HLA in healthy donors. Here immunoSEQ multiplex PCR was the method, and the copy in TCRdb shows in-frame clones only, minus some. The repertoire consists of around 400,000 clones, with around 86% occurring once and the leading ten covering around 0.8%. Sequencing used PBMCs. All receptors derive from a woman younger than 35 in good health and CMV-seronegative. Each CDR3 is given with its conserved first and last residue. Fields, in order: V gene, D gene, clone size, J gene, CDR3 protein, CDR3 DNA. A D gene is named only where the DNA matches it firmly. For some rows the clone size is stated as once, few or many, or as a class when expanded; others skip it.

>TRBV5-1|TRBD2|NA|TRBJ2-1
CASSLVWRGRYNEQFF
TGCGCCAGCAGCTTGGTGTGGCGGGGGAGATACAATGAGCAGTTCTTC
>TRBV19|TRBD2|NA|TRBJ2-3
CASSGASGRSTDTQYF
TGTGCCAGTAGCGGGGCTAGCGGGAGGAGCACAGATACGCAGTATTTT
>TRBV19|TRBD1|NA|TRBJ1-5
CASSDADRGNQPQHF
TGTGCCAGTAGTGATGCGGACAGGGGGAATCAGCCCCAGCATTTT
>TRBV4-1|TRBD1|NA|TRBJ2-2
CASSQGDRGPWRGNTGELFF
TGCGCCAGCAGCCAAGGTGACAGGGGCCCCTGGCGAGGTAACACCGGGGAGCTGTTTTTT
>TRBV9|NA|NA|TRBJ1-1
CASQGFDGTEAFF
TGTGCCAGCCAGGGTTTTGACGGCACTGAAGCTTTCTTT
>TRBV28|NA|NA|TRBJ2-7
CASHWGQGYEQYF
TGTGCCAGTCACTGGGGGCAGGGGTACGAGCAGTACTTC
>TRBV13|TRBD1|NA|TRBJ1-2
CASSAPSDRGRVRNYGYTF
TGTGCCAGCAGCGCCCCGTCGGACAGGGGCAGGGTACGGAACTATGGCTACACCTTC
>TRBV15|NA|NA|TRBJ2-1
CATSKEGLGPSGEQFF
TGTGCCACCAGTAAGGAGGGTCTAGGCCCCAGCGGGGAGCAGTTCTTC
>TRBV23-1|NA|NA|TRBJ2-6
CASSHPTITTGGQCGANVLTF
TGCGCCAGCAGTCATCCCACGATCACAACCGGGGGGCAATGCGGGGCCAACGTCCTGACTTTC
>TRBV4-2|NA|few|TRBJ2-2
CASSQGRGLFF
TGTGCCAGCAGCCAAGGCCGGGGGCTGTTTTTT
>TRBV27|NA|NA|TRBJ2-7
CASSYSGIIYEQYF
TGTGCCAGCAGTTACTCCGGGATTATATACGAGCAGTACTTC
>TRBV15|TRBD2|NA|TRBJ2-1
CATSRFGLVGDEQFF
TGTGCCACCAGCAGATTCGGACTAGTAGGTGATGAGCAGTTCTTC
>TRBV28|NA|NA|TRBJ2-3
CASSLNRGGLTDTQYF
TGTGCCAGCAGTCTGAACCGCGGGGGCCTCACAGATACGCAGTATTTT
>TRBV9|NA|NA|TRBJ2-1
CASSVVASRDNEQFF
TGTGCCAGCAGCGTAGTAGCTAGCAGAGACAATGAGCAGTTCTTC
>TRBV28|TRBD2|NA|TRBJ2-7
CASSFPRLAPTSSYEQYF
TGTGCCAGCAGTTTCCCCAGACTAGCGCCTACGAGCTCCTACGAGCAGTACTTC
>TRBV5-1|TRBD2|NA|TRBJ2-1
CASSFGGRVDQFF
TGCGCCAGCAGCTTTGGCGGGAGGGTGGATCAGTTCTTC
>TRBV18|TRBD2|NA|TRBJ2-7
CASSPGAGGEYEQYF
TGTGCCAGCTCACCCGGGGCGGGGGGAGAGTACGAGCAGTACTTC
>TRBV28|TRBD1|NA|TRBJ1-2
CASSPAGGGSYGYTF
TGTGCCAGCAGTCCGGCTGGAGGGGGCTCCTATGGCTACACCTTC
>TRBV9|NA|NA|TRBJ2-1
CASSVFEGVHEQFF
TGTGCCAGCAGCGTCTTCGAGGGAGTCCATGAGCAGTTCTTC
>TRBV7-2|NA|NA|TRBJ2-7
CASSLAGRGTYEQYF
TGTGCCAGCAGCTTAGCCGGCAGGGGTACGTACGAGCAGTACTTC
>TRBV30|NA|NA|TRBJ1-3
CAWIRDIGNTIYF
TGTGCCTGGATTAGGGACATTGGAAACACCATATATTTT
>TRBV30|TRBD2|few|TRBJ2-5
CAWSAGGPETQYF
TGTGCCTGGAGTGCGGGGGGGCCTGAGACCCAGTACTTC
>TRBV28|TRBD1|NA|TRBJ2-2
CASGTGSTTGELFF
TGTGCCAGCGGGACAGGGAGTACGACCGGGGAGCTGTTTTTT
>TRBV6-1|NA|NA|TRBJ1-6
CASSERPAQDSPLHF
TGTGCCAGCAGTGAAAGGCCGGCCCAGGATTCACCCCTCCACTTT
>TRBV27|NA|NA|TRBJ2-7
CASSLSLTGYEQYF
TGTGCCAGCAGTTTATCGTTAACAGGCTACGAGCAGTACTTC
>TRBV25-1|TRBD2|NA|TRBJ2-3
CASSARRGGADTQYF
TGTGCCAGCAGTGCAAGGCGGGGGGGCGCAGATACGCAGTATTTT
>TRBV4-1|TRBD1|NA|TRBJ2-7
CASSQDFQGAREQYF
TGCGCCAGCAGCCAAGATTTTCAGGGGGCGCGCGAGCAGTACTTC
>TRBV5-6|NA|NA|TRBJ1-2
CASSLQGLPYGYTF
TGTGCCAGCAGCTTGCAGGGCCTCCCATATGGCTACACCTTC
>TRBV28|NA|NA|TRBJ2-7
CASRSRDSPYEQYF
TGTGCCAGCAGGTCGAGGGACTCCCCCTACGAGCAGTACTTC
>TRBV6-1|NA|NA|TRBJ1-4
CASSEPPRVEKLFF
TGTGCCAGCAGTGAACCCCCCCGGGTTGAAAAACTGTTTTTT
>TRBV2|TRBD1|NA|TRBJ2-7
CASSWDRGFSYEQYF
TGTGCCAGCAGTTGGGACAGGGGCTTCTCCTACGAGCAGTACTTC
>TRBV7-2|TRBD2|NA|TRBJ2-1
CASRFGTSANNEQFF
TGTGCCAGCAGGTTCGGGACTAGCGCTAACAATGAGCAGTTCTTC
>TRBV5-6|NA|NA|TRBJ1-3
CASSLRTSGGGNTIYF
TGTGCCAGCAGCTTGCGGACCAGCGGGGGGGGAAACACCATATATTTT
>TRBV4-1|NA|NA|TRBJ2-7
CASSQCTQKMIESREHEQYF
TGCGCCAGCAGCCAATGTACCCAAAAAATGATAGAGAGTCGAGAACACGAGCAGTACTTC
>TRBV27|NA|once|TRBJ2-2
CASSLMRGSTGELFF
TGTGCCAGCAGTTTAATGAGGGGGTCGACCGGGGAGCTGTTTTTT
>TRBV6-1|TRBD2|few|TRBJ2-7
CASSEGTSGVYEQYF
TGTGCCAGCAGTGAAGGGACTAGCGGGGTGTACGAGCAGTACTTC
>TRBV6-5|TRBD1|NA|TRBJ2-1
CASSYGGQGEQFF
TGTGCCAGCAGTTATGGGGGACAGGGTGAGCAGTTCTTC
>TRBV27|TRBD2|NA|TRBJ2-1
CASSLSYPPGLAGGRQQFF
TGTGCCAGCAGTTTATCGTATCCTCCGGGACTAGCGGGGGGCCGGCAGCAGTTCTTC
>TRBV12-5|NA|NA|TRBJ2-2
CASGFSVPGGTGELFF
TGTGCTAGTGGTTTCTCTGTCCCAGGAGGCACCGGGGAGCTGTTTTTT
>TRBV2|NA|NA|TRBJ2-1
CASKVASSYNEQFF
TGTGCCAGCAAAGTAGCTAGCTCCTACAATGAGCAGTTCTTC